Shown below are 12 T cell receptor beta chains from a single sample sequenced in a study of shared clonotypes between healthy human individuals (dated by TCRdb to 2018 to 2020). Library preparation employed the immunoSEQ multiplex PCR assay. TCRdb re-hosts the immuneACCESS table, in-frame sequences only. Its copies lack some clones; in the studies checked, an unresolved V gene accounts for under half of them, and the cause for the rest is not known. For this sample there are millions of clones; 85% to 95% appear just once. Clones ranked in the top ten supply approximately 1.7% of the sample. For the CD8 naive samples, CD45RO-negative cells were positively selected for CCR7, yielding a CD45RA+CCR7+ population from which TemRA cells were excluded. The sequenced sample consisted of naive CD8+ T cells from PBMCs. What the cell subset or site label conveys for this sample: CD45RA+CCR7+. The receptors were sampled from a man younger than 30 in good health. Some clones in this sample may be carry-over from other donors' samples.

This chain uses TRBV15 with TRBJ2-7, with D perhaps matching TRBD1 (5 bases). Germline V CDR1 and CDR2: LNHNV, YYDKDF (reference sequence). Trimming shortened V by 3 bases and J by 4 bases, and 13 bases separated the two germline ends. The CDR3 spans 14 residues. DNA for the CDR3: TGTGCCACCAGCAGGCAAGACAGAGAGTACGAGCAGTACTTC. Translating it yields CATSRQDREYEQYF.

V gene TRBV11-2 combines with J gene TRBJ2-7; 8 bases match TRBD2. Trimming took 5 bases from V and 6 from J; bases not matched to a gene: 6. Germline CDR1 reads SGHAT; CDR2 reads FQNNGV. The CDR3 sequence is 13 residues long. The CDR3, as DNA: TGTGCCAGCAGCCTCGGGGGGGTATCCGAGCAGTACTTC. Translating gives CASSLGGVSEQYF.

V gene TRBV30 combines with J gene TRBJ2-1; no definite D call. Trimming stripped 6 bases from V and 4 bases from J, with 16 bases between. CDR1 and CDR2 (germline): GTSNPN, SVGIG (reference sequence). The CDR3 runs 14 residues. The CDR3 DNA follows: TGTGCCTGTACTTTGGTATCCCCATACAATGAGCAGTTCTTC. Residues: CACTLVSPYNEQFF.

V gene TRBV5-4 combines with J gene TRBJ1-1; the D gene is possibly TRBD1 (5 bases). V was cut by 5 bases and J by 4 bases, with 15 bases left in between. CDR1 is SGHNT and CDR2 is YYREEE in the germline V gene (reference sequence). There are 14 residues in the CDR3. CDR3 protein: CASRRDELATEAFF. The CDR3 DNA reads as TGTGCCAGCAGAAGGGACGAGCTCGCCACTGAAGCTTTCTTT. Together with reference TRBV5-4 and TRBJ1-1, the CDR3 gives the full variable domain: ETGVTQSPTHLIKTRGQQVTLRCSSQSGHNTVSWYQQALGQGPQFIFQYYREEENGRGNFPPRFSGLQFPNYSSELNVNALELDDSALYLCASRRDELATEAFFGQGTRLTVV.

As regards this clone: The same CDR3 is also encoded by other DNA sequences in this sample. The J gene is TRBJ2-1, the V gene TRBV6-5, with 10 bases matching TRBD2. Germline-derived CDR1 and CDR2 are MNHEY and SVGAGI. V lost 3 bases, J lost 4 bases, and 3 bases stayed unmatched. The CDR3 covers 15 residues. The CDR3 bases are TGTGCCAGCAGTTATGGACTAGCGGATTACAATGAGCAGTTCTTC. Protein sequence: CASSYGLADYNEQFF.

The chain is built from TRBV7-8 and TRBJ2-2, with 7 bases aligning to TRBD1. V lost 5 bases to trimming and J lost 4 bases; unmatched junction nucleotides: 7. From germline, CDR1 is SGHVS and CDR2 FQNEAQ. The CDR3 runs to 15 residues. The CDR3 nucleotides are TGTGCCAGCAGCCGAACAGGGGTGGGCACCGGGGAGCTGTTTTTT. As protein: CASSRTGVGTGELFF.

The chain combines TRBV5-1 with TRBJ2-3; possibly TRBD2 for D (6 bases). This CDR3 comprises 14 residues. Germline CDR1 and CDR2: SGHRS and YFSETQ. V was pared by 7 bases and J by 0 bases, with 12 bases between. CDR3 coding DNA: TGCGCCAGCTGGGGCGGGACTAGCACAGATACGCAGTATTTT. Its protein product is CASWGGTSTDTQYF.

CDR3 DNA: TGTGCCAGCAGTTCCCGTCGGGACACCGGCTCCTACGAGCAGTACTTC. Translated, it gives CASSSRRDTGSYEQYF. This rearrangement joins TRBV27 to TRBJ2-7, with a weak D call TRBD1 (6 bases). The CDR3 is 16 amino acids. V lost 4 bases to trimming and J lost 0 bases, with 16 bases between them. The germline V gene has CDR1 MNHEY and CDR2 SMNVEV (reference sequence).

This clone was observed a handful of times. The same CDR3 arises from other DNA sequences in this sample as well. The chain has TRBV7-9 and TRBJ1-1; D perhaps matches TRBD1 (6 bases). The germline V gene has CDR1 SEHNR and CDR2 FQNEAQ (reference sequence). V lost 3 bases and J 3 bases, leaving 8 bases between the germline ends. The CDR3 totals 13 residues. The CDR3 DNA sequence: TGTGCCAGCAGCTTGCCAGGGGACACTGAAGCTTTCTTT. Translation: CASSLPGDTEAFF.

This chain connects TRBV15 to TRBJ1-4; D gene unclear. The length of the CDR3 is 16 residues. CDR1 is LNHNV, CDR2 YYDKDF, per germline (reference sequence). The V gene lost 3 bases and the J gene lost 3 bases, with 14 bases spanning the gap. CDR3 coding DNA: TGTGCCACCAGCAGGGCCCACGGGCCGCCTAATGAAAAACTGTTTTTT. This gives the protein CATSRAHGPPNEKLFF.

The genes are TRBV28 and TRBJ1-2; weak D call: TRBD1 (5 bases). Per germline, CDR1 MDHEN and CDR2 SYDVKM. The CDR3 consists of 15 residues. V lost 7 bases, J lost 7 bases, and 22 bases lay in between. The CDR3 bases are TGTGCCAGCACTCTTTCAACCCCAGGGAGCGGTGGCTACACCTTC. Its protein is CASTLSTPGSGGYTF.

The gene calls are TRBV11-2 and TRBJ2-2; D call uncertain. This CDR3 is 15 amino acids long. Germline V CDR1 and CDR2: SGHAT, FQNNGV. Trimming took off 5 bases at V and 0 bases at J, with 10 bases between the two ends. CDR3 in amino acids: CASSAWAANTGELFF. Written as DNA, the CDR3 is TGTGCCAGCAGCGCCTGGGCAGCGAACACCGGGGAGCTGTTTTTT. Looking up the rest from reference TRBV11-2 and TRBJ2-2 gives the full variable domain: EAGVAQSPRYKIIEKRQSVAFWCNPISGHATLYWYQQILGQGPKLLIQFQNNGVVDDSQLPKDRFSAERLKGVDSTLKIQPAKLEDSAVYLCASSAWAANTGELFFGEGSRLTVL.